This TCR beta chain is from a study of cytomegalovirus exposure and HLA in healthy donors. Study observations and caveats: Earlier findings revealed that most TCR beta V segments proved productive either about 87% or about 30% of the time.

A few counts support this clone. The antigen is unknown. The PCR had 60 Vbeta and 13 Jbeta primers. TCRdb's copy holds only in-frame clones and misses some; the assay was immunoSEQ multiplex PCR. The table has about 190,000 clones, around 78% seen once. V lost 4 bases, J lost 1 base, and 4 bases stayed unmatched. Germline CDR1 is MGHRA and CDR2 is YSYEKL. The CDR3 is 15 amino acids. The chain is built from TRBV4-1 and TRBJ2-7; TRBD2 matches at 10 bases. This clonotype originated in a woman aged 25 to 39 in good health and CMV-seropositive. Sample: PBMCs. In DNA form, the CDR3 reads TGCGCCAGCAGCCTGGGACTAGCGCTTTCCTACGAGCAGTACTTC. Residues: CASSLGLALSYEQYF.